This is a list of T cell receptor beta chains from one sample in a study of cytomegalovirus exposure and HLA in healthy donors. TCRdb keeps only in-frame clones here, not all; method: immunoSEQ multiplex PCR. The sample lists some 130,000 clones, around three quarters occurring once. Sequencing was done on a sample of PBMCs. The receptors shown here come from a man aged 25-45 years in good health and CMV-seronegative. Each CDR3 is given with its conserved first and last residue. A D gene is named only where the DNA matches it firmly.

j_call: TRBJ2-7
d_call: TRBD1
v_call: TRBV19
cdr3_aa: CASKMDRDPYEQYF
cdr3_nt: TGTGCCAGTAAAATGGACAGGGATCCCTACGAGCAGTACTTC

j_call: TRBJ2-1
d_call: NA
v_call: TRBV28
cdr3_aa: CASSLNRVLQFF
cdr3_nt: TGTGCCAGCAGTTTAAACAGGGTTTTACAGTTCTTC

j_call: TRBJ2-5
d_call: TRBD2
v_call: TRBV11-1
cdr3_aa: CASSQRASGLRETQYF
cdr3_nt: TGTGCCAGCAGCCAAAGGGCTAGCGGGCTCCGTGAGACCCAGTACTTC

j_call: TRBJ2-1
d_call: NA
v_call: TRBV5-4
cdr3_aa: CASSHQGGNEQFF
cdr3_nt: TGTGCCAGCAGCCACCAGGGGGGCAATGAGCAGTTCTTC

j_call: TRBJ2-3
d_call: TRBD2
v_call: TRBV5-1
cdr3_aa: CASSLEASGTLTDTQYF
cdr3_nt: TGCGCCAGCAGCTTGGAGGCTAGCGGGACACTCACAGATACGCAGTATTTT

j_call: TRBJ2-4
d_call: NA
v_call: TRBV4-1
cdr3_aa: CASSQDQASVAKNIQYF
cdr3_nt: TGCGCCAGCAGCCAAGATCAGGCTAGCGTAGCCAAAAACATTCAGTACTTC

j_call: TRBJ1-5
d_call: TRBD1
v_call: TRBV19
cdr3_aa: CASATGINQPQHF
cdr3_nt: TGTGCCAGTGCGACAGGGATCAATCAGCCCCAGCATTTT

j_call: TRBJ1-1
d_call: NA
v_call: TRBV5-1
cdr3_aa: CASSLVGGVSEAFF
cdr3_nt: TGCGCCAGCAGCTTGGTAGGGGGTGTGTCTGAAGCTTTCTTT

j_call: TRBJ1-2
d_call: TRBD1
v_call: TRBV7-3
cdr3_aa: CASSSPGQGDYGYTF
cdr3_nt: TGTGCCAGCAGCTCACCGGGACAGGGAGACTATGGCTACACCTTC

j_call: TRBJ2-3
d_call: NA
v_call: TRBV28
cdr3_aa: CASSPYVLRTDTQYF
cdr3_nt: TGTGCCAGCAGTCCCTATGTCCTGCGTACAGATACGCAGTATTTT